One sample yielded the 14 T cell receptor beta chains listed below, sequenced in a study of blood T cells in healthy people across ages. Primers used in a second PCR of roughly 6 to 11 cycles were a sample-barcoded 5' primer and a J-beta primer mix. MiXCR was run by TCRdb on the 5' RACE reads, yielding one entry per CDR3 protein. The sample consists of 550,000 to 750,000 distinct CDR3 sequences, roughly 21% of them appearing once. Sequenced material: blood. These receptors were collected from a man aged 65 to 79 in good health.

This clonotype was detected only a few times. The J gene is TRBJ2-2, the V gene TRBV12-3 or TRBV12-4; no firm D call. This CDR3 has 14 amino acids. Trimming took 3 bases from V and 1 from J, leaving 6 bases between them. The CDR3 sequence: CASSFLLNTGELFF. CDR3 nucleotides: TGTGCCAGCAGTTTTTTACTGAACACCGGGGAGCTGTTTTTT.

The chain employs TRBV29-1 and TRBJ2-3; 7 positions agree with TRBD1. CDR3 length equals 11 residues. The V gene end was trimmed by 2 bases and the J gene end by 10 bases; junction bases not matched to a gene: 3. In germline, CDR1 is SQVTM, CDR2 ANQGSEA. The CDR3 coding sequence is TGCAGCGTTGAAAGACAGGGACCGCAGTATTTT. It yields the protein CSVERQGPQYF.

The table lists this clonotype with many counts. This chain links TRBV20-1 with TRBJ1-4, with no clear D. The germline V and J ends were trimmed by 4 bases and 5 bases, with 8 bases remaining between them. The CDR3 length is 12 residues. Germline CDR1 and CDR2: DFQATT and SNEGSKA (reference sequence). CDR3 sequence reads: CSANSGNEKLFF. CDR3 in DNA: TGCAGTGCTAATTCGGGAAATGAAAAACTGTTTTTT.

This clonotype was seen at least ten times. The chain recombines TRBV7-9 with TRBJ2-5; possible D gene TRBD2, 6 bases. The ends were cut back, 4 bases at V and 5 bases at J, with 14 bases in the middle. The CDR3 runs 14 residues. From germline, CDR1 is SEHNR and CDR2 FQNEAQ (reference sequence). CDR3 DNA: TGTGCCAGCAGCTGGTCGGAGGGAAGGGAGACCCAGTACTTC. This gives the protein CASSWSEGRETQYF.

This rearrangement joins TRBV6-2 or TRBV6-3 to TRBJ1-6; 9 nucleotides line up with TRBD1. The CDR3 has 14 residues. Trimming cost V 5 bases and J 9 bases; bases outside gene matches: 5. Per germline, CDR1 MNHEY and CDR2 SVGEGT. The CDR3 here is CASSEDRGFSPLHF. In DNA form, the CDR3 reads TGTGCCAGCAGTGAGGACAGGGGATTTTCACCCCTCCACTTT.

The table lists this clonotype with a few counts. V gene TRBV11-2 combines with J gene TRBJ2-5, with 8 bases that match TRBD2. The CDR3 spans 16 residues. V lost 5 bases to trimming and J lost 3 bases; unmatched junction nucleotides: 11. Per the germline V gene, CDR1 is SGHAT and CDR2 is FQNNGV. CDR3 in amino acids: CASSARVAGIEETQYF. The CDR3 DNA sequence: TGTGCCAGCAGCGCCCGGGTAGCGGGAATCGAAGAGACCCAGTACTTC.

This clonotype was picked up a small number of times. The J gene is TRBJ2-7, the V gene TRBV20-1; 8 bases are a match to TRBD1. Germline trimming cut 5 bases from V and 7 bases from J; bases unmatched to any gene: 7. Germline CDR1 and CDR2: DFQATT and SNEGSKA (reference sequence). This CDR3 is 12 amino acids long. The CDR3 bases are TGCAGTGCTCGTCAGGGGGCTCGGGAGCAGTACTTC. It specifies CSARQGAREQYF.

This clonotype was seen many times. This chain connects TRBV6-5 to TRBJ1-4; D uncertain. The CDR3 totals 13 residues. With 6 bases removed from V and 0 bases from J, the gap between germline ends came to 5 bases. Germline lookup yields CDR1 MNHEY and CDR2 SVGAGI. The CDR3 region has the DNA TGTGCCAGCAGAGTTGCAACTAATGAAAAACTGTTTTTT. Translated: CASRVATNEKLFF.

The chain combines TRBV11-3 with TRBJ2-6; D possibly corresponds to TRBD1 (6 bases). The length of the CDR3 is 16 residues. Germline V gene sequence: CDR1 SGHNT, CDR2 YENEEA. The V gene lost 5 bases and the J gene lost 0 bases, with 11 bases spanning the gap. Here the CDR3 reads CASSAQGGSGANVLTF. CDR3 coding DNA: TGTGCCAGCAGCGCCCAAGGGGGCTCTGGGGCCAACGTCCTGACTTTC. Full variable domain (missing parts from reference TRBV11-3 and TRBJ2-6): EAGVVQSPRYKIIEKKQPVAFWCNPISGHNTLYWYLQNLGQGPELLIRYENEEAVDDSQLPKDRFSAERLKGVDSTLKIQPAELGDSAVYLCASSAQGGSGANVLTFGAGSRLTVL.

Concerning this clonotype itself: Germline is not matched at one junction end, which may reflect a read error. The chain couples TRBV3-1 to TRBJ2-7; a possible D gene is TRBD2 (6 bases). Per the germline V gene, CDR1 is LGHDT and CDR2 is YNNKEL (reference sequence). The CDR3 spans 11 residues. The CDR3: CASSVDYGQYF. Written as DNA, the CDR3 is TGTGCCAGCAGCGTGGACTACGGGCAGTACTTC.

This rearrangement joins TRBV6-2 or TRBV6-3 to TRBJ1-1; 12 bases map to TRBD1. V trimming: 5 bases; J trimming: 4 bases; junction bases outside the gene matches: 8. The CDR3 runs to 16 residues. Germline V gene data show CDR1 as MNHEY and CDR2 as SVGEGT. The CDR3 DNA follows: TGTGCCAGCAGTACCCGGGACAGGGGGCAAGGCACTGAAGCTTTCTTT. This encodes CASSTRDRGQGTEAFF.

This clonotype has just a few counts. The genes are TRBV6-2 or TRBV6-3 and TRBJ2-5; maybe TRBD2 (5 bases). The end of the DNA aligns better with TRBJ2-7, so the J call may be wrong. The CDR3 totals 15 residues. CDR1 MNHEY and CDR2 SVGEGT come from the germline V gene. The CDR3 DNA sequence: TGTGCCAGCAGTTACTACGGGAACCGGGCCTACGAGCAGTACTTC. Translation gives CASSYYGNRAYEQYF.

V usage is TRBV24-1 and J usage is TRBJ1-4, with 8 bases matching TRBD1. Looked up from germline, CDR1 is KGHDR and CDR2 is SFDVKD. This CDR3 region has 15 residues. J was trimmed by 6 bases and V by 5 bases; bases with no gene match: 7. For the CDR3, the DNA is TGTGCCACCAGTGCGGCAGGGGGCCCAGATGAAAAACTGTTTTTT. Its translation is CATSAAGGPDEKLFF.

The DNA for the CDR3 is TGTGCCAGCAGTTTAGAGTTTATGGTTTCCACCGGGGAGCTGTTTTTT. Translation gives CASSLEFMVSTGELFF. This chain links TRBV12-3 or TRBV12-4 with TRBJ2-2; D unclear. V lost 1 base to trimming and J lost 4 bases, with 13 bases between them. The CDR3 is 16 amino acids.